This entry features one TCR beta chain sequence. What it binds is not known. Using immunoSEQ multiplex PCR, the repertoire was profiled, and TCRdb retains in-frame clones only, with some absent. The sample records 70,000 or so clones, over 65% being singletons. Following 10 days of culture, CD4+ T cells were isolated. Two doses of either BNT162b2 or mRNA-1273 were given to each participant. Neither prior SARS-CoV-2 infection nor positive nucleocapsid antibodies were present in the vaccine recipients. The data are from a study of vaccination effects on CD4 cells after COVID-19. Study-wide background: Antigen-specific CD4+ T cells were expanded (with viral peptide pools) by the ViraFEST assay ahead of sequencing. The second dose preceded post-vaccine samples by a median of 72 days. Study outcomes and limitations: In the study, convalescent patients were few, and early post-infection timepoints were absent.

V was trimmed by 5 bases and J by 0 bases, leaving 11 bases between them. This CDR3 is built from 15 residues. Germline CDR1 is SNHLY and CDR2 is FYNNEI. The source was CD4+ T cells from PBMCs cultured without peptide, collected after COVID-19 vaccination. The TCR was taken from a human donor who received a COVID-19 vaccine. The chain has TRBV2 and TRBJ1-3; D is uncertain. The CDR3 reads CASSSTVLSGNTIYF. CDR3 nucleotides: TGTGCCAGCAGTTCGACCGTTCTCTCTGGAAACACCATATATTTT.